The present T cell receptor beta chain was sequenced within a study of monozygotic twins with inflammatory bowel disease. Comments on this clonotype: Its antigen is unidentified.

From its re-call of the 5' RACE reads, TCRdb lists each CDR3 protein once, without DNA. The listing records 200,000 to 250,000 distinct CDR3 sequences. Points from the study as a whole: With inverse Simpson as the measure, TCRbeta diversity was lower in IBD patients than in healthy co-twins. Lower sharing of clonotypes with other individuals was seen in IBD patients than in healthy twins. This was most marked in patients showing signs of disease activity.

The origin of this receptor is a human donor with ulcerative colitis or Crohn's disease, or a healthy co-twin of an affected twin (not recorded which). Input material: blood.

CDR3 amino acids: CAISQGGADTQYF. The J gene is TRBJ2-3, the V gene TRBV10-3; lacking DNA, the TRBD1 call made by TCRdb goes unchecked. Germline-derived CDR1 and CDR2 are ENHRY and SYGVKD. The CDR3 has 13 residues.